A selection of T cell receptor beta chains follows, all from one sample in a study of blood T cell repertoires in COVID-19. The assay was immunoSEQ multiplex PCR, and TCRdb's table has in-frame clones only and misses some. The repertoire holds fewer than 350,000 clones, with approximately 89% as singletons. The specimen was peripheral blood. The receptors here all came from a woman aged 50 to 60 who had recovered from COVID-19. Both conserved end residues are part of each CDR3. A D gene is named only where the DNA matches it firmly. The size field is filled for only some rows; it gives once, few, many or a size class.

V	J	length	size	D	CDR3	DNA
TRBV30	TRBJ2-7	14	.	TRBD2	CAYGLAGVLYEQYF	TGTGCCTACGGACTAGCGGGAGTTCTCTACGAGCAGTACTTC
TRBV15	TRBJ1-2	12	.	.	CATSRDPAFTSF	TGTGCCACCAGCAGAGACCCCGCGTTCACCTCCTTC
TRBV7-2	TRBJ1-1	13	few	TRBD1	CASSSSGTGITFF	TGTGCCAGCAGCTCCTCCGGGACAGGGATAACTTTCTTT
TRBV24-1	TRBJ2-3	18	.	TRBD2	CATSDFDGVAGAFDTQYF	TGTGCCACCAGTGATTTTGACGGGGTAGCGGGGGCCTTCGATACGCAGTATTTT
TRBV9	TRBJ2-7	15	.	TRBD2	CASSAGSGPSYEQYF	TGTGCCAGCAGCGCGGGTAGCGGGCCCTCCTACGAGCAGTACTTC
TRBV18	TRBJ2-7	14	.	TRBD2	CASSPGLDSYEQYF	TGTGCCAGCTCACCGGGACTAGACTCCTACGAGCAGTACTTC
TRBV9	TRBJ1-3	16	once	.	CASSVAGSGVGNTIYF	TGTGCCAGCAGCGTAGCTGGATCAGGGGTCGGAAACACCATATATTTT
TRBV3-1/TRBV3-2	TRBJ1-6	15	.	.	CASSQDTGINSPLHF	TGTGCCAGCAGCCAAGACACAGGGATTAATTCACCCCTCCACTTT
TRBV6-5	TRBJ2-7	15	.	TRBD2	CASSRIAGGIHEQYF	TGTGCCAGCAGTCGGATAGCGGGAGGTATCCACGAGCAGTACTTC
TRBV30	TRBJ1-1	13	once	.	CAWSLGGYTEAFF	TGTGCCTGGAGTCTCGGGGGGTACACTGAAGCTTTCTTT
TRBV30	TRBJ1-5	14	.	.	CAWSVGGSNQPQHF	TGTGCCTGGAGTGTAGGCGGGAGCAATCAGCCCCAGCATTTT
TRBV7-2	TRBJ2-7	16	few	.	CASSPRGGGRTYEQYF	TGTGCCAGCAGCCCGCGCGGCGGGGGCCGCACCTACGAGCAGTACTTC
TRBV6-5	TRBJ1-1	14	.	.	CASSLEVLNTEAFF	TGTGCCAGCAGTTTAGAAGTCCTGAACACTGAAGCTTTCTTT
TRBV28	TRBJ2-3	18	.	.	CASSSIRRIGGSTDTQYF	TGTGCCAGCAGTTCCATCCGCCGAATCGGCGGGAGCACAGATACGCAGTATTTT
TRBV7-2	TRBJ1-1	14	.	.	CASSATGWGTEAFF	TGTGCCAGCAGCGCTACAGGGTGGGGGACTGAAGCTTTCTTT
TRBV2	TRBJ2-5	12	few	.	CASSEHTAGANF	TGTGCCAGCAGTGAACATACGGCAGGGGCAAACTTC
TRBV20-1	TRBJ2-3	10	.	.	CSAPGDTQYF	TGCAGTGCTCCCGGGGATACGCAGTATTTT
TRBV19	TRBJ2-1	13	.	.	CASSIDRVHEQFF	TGTGCCAGTAGTATAGACAGGGTCCATGAGCAGTTCTTC
TRBV9	TRBJ2-1	17	once	TRBD2	CASSTGTSGGNYNEQFF	TGTGCCAGCAGCACCGGGACTAGCGGGGGCAATTACAATGAGCAGTTCTTC
TRBV7-8	TRBJ2-1	17	.	TRBD2	CASSPRQLAGSYNEQFF	TGTGCCAGCAGTCCACGCCAACTAGCGGGGAGCTACAATGAGCAGTTCTTC
TRBV11-2	TRBJ1-5	15	many	TRBD1	CASSLGQGIRQPQHF	TGTGCCAGCAGCTTAGGACAGGGGATAAGGCAGCCCCAGCATTTT
TRBV2	TRBJ1-2	15	.	TRBD1	CASRRDRGSNYGYTF	TGTGCCAGCAGACGCGACAGGGGTTCTAACTATGGCTACACCTTC
TRBV6-5	TRBJ2-3	14	.	TRBD2	CASTPGLAGNTQYF	TGTGCCAGCACTCCGGGGCTAGCGGGGAATACGCAGTATTTT
TRBV11-2	TRBJ2-7	14	once	TRBD2	CASSSGGAHYEQYF	TGTGCCAGCAGCTCGGGGGGGGCCCACTACGAGCAGTACTTC
TRBV3-1/TRBV3-2	TRBJ2-1	15	.	.	CASSEQVSSYNEQFF	TGTGCCAGCAGCGAACAGGTCAGCTCCTACAATGAGCAGTTCTTC
TRBV18	TRBJ1-2	14	.	.	CASSPRAANYGYTF	TGTGCCAGCTCACCACGCGCCGCAAACTATGGCTACACCTTC
TRBV7-2	TRBJ2-1	14	.	TRBD2	CASSSGGGRYEQFF	TGTGCCAGCAGCTCAGGCGGGGGTAGGTATGAGCAGTTCTTC
TRBV9	TRBJ1-3	15	.	TRBD1	CASSVGTGSGNTIYF	TGTGCCAGCAGCGTAGGGACAGGGAGTGGAAACACCATATATTTT
TRBV6-2/TRBV6-3	TRBJ2-3	13	.	.	CASSYVAANTQYF	TGTGCCAGCAGTTACGTGGCAGCGAATACGCAGTATTTT
TRBV5-1	TRBJ2-1	15	.	TRBD2	CASSLEAGGYNEQFF	TGCGCCAGCAGCTTGGAAGCGGGAGGGTACAATGAGCAGTTCTTC
TRBV2	TRBJ2-5	13	.	TRBD2	CASNRGVGETQYF	TGTGCCAGCAATCGGGGGGTAGGGGAGACCCAGTACTTC
TRBV3-1/TRBV3-2	TRBJ1-4	13	few	.	CASSQDVTSPLFF	TGTGCCAGCAGCCAAGATGTCACATCCCCTCTGTTTTTT
TRBV28	TRBJ2-7	14	once	TRBD1	CASSLPDRAYEQYF	TGTGCCAGCAGTTTACCGGACAGGGCCTACGAGCAGTACTTC
TRBV29-1	TRBJ2-1	11	.	.	CSPLRGNEQFF	TGCAGCCCTCTACGAGGGAATGAGCAGTTCTTC
TRBV19	TRBJ1-1	13	.	TRBD1	CASSLNRDREAFF	TGTGCCAGTAGTTTGAACCGGGACAGGGAAGCTTTCTTT
TRBV27	TRBJ1-2	15	once	TRBD1	CASSPRDRLFYGYTF	TGTGCCAGCAGTCCACGGGACAGGCTCTTCTATGGCTACACCTTC
TRBV30	TRBJ1-4	14	.	.	CAWNRGGPNEKLFF	TGTGCCTGGAACCGCGGGGGCCCTAATGAAAAACTGTTTTTT
TRBV11-2	TRBJ2-7	14	.	TRBD2	CASRTLAGAYEQYF	TGTGCCAGCAGAACACTAGCGGGAGCTTACGAGCAGTACTTC
TRBV30	TRBJ2-6	14	.	.	CAWSVQFGANVLTF	TGTGCCTGGAGTGTACAGTTCGGGGCCAACGTCCTGACTTTC
TRBV7-2	TRBJ1-1	14	.	.	CASSQTGRNTEAFF	TGTGCCAGCAGCCAGACAGGCCGGAACACTGAAGCTTTCTTT
TRBV5-1	TRBJ1-3	16	.	.	CASSLAGGIVGNTIYF	TGCGCCAGCAGCTTGGCCGGGGGGATCGTTGGAAACACCATATATTTT
TRBV19	TRBJ1-2	13	.	TRBD1	CASSPTGVAGYTF	TGTGCCAGTAGTCCGACAGGGGTGGCTGGCTACACCTTC
TRBV28	TRBJ1-1	13	once	.	CASRENLNTEAFF	TGTGCCAGCAGGGAGAATCTGAACACTGAAGCTTTCTTT
TRBV7-6	TRBJ1-6	13	once	.	CASSLDSYSPLHF	TGTGCCAGCAGCCTGGACAGTTATTCACCCCTCCACTTT
TRBV5-1	TRBJ2-7	14	.	.	CASSLRTGLYEQYF	TGCGCCAGCAGCTTGAGAACAGGGTTGTACGAGCAGTACTTC
TRBV4-1	TRBJ1-1	16	once	.	CASSQRGEGMNTEAFF	TGCGCCAGCAGCCAACGTGGGGAGGGGATGAACACTGAAGCTTTCTTT
TRBV4-1	TRBJ2-1	15	.	.	CASSQDMTSFNEQFF	TGCGCCAGCAGCCAAGATATGACTAGTTTCAATGAGCAGTTCTTC
TRBV30	TRBJ2-7	14	.	TRBD1	CAWSVGQGFHEQYF	TGTGCCTGGAGTGTGGGACAGGGGTTCCACGAGCAGTACTTC